These 25 T cell receptor beta chains came from one sample sequenced in a study of T cell responses to AZD1222 COVID-19 vaccine (dated by TCRdb to the early 2020s). The time point label on this specimen signifies: baseline before first vaccination. Library generation was performed with the immunoSEQ multiplex PCR assay. TCRdb took over this immuneACCESS table, retaining in-frame rearrangements with V and J assigned. Such tables are incomplete; in checked studies, under half of the missing clones stem from an unresolved V gene, and the remainder is unexplained. The sample includes about 130,000 clones, with over 90% observed a single time. The top ten hold approximately 0.85% of the sample. The sample was peripheral blood, taken on day 0 of AZD1222 vaccination. The source of these receptors is an adult in good health.

The chain links TRBV4-1 to TRBJ1-2, with 8 bases matching TRBD1. This CDR3 is 12 amino acids long. Per the germline V gene, CDR1 is MGHRA and CDR2 is YSYEKL. The trim removed 6 bases at V and 3 bases at J, leaving 0 bases unmatched. As DNA, the CDR3 is TGCGCCAGCAGGGGACAGGACTATGGCTACACCTTC. Translated, it gives CASRGQDYGYTF.

With regard to this clone: This sample also contains other DNA sequences that code for the same CDR3. The chain recombines TRBV18 with TRBJ2-7; no reliable D call. CDR3 length equals 13 residues. Germline-derived CDR1 and CDR2 are KGHSH and LQKENI. The V gene lost 3 bases and the J gene lost 0 bases, with 6 bases spanning the gap. CDR3 nucleotides: TGTGCCAGCTCACCCCCGAGCTCCTACGAGCAGTACTTC. This gives the protein CASSPPSSYEQYF.

The genes are TRBV27 and TRBJ2-2; 9 nucleotides match TRBD1. This CDR3 is built from 16 residues. V lost 4 bases to trimming and J lost 6 bases; unmatched junction nucleotides: 9. The germline V gene has CDR1 MNHEY and CDR2 SMNVEV (reference sequence). The CDR3 spells CASSSPGQGRPGELFF. CDR3 nucleotide sequence: TGTGCCAGCAGTTCTCCGGGACAGGGTAGGCCCGGGGAGCTGTTTTTT.

V and J are TRBV19 and TRBJ1-2; 9 nucleotides match TRBD1. The CDR3 consists of 14 residues. J was trimmed by 6 bases and V by 6 bases; bases with no gene match: 8. Germline-derived CDR1 and CDR2 are LNHDA and SQIVND (reference sequence). The CDR3 nucleotides read TGTGCCAGTAGGCAGACAGGGGGTCTGGATGGCTACACCTTC. This gives the protein CASRQTGGLDGYTF.

This chain connects TRBV5-1 to TRBJ2-5; 10 bases agree with TRBD2. This CDR3 is 15 amino acids long. Germline V gene data show CDR1 as SGHRS and CDR2 as YFSETQ. J gave up 2 bases and V 4 bases, and 5 bases lay outside the gene matches. The CDR3 here is CASSRSGGAQETQYF. In DNA form, the CDR3 reads TGCGCCAGCAGCCGGAGCGGGGGGGCGCAAGAGACCCAGTACTTC.

The chain has TRBV7-2 and TRBJ1-3, with D unresolved. Germline-derived CDR1 and CDR2 are SGHTA and FQGNSA. This CDR3 comprises 12 residues. V gave up 1 base and J gave up 6 bases, with 4 bases separating them. CDR3 protein: CASSLGPNTIYF. CDR3 in DNA: TGTGCCAGCAGCTTAGGCCCAAACACCATATATTTT.

The chain employs TRBV6-5 and TRBJ2-7, with TRBD1 matching 8 bases. The CDR3 has 14 residues. CDR1 is MNHEY, CDR2 SVGAGI, per germline. The ends lost 6 bases at V and 3 bases at J; junction bases unmatched: 7. The CDR3 loop is CASSPGQADYEQYF. The CDR3 DNA reads TGTGCCAGCAGCCCGGGACAGGCTGACTACGAGCAGTACTTC.

This clone was detected only a few times. V and J are TRBV10-3 and TRBJ2-7, with 9 positions matching TRBD2. Germline V gene sequence: CDR1 ENHRY, CDR2 SYGVKD. The trim removed 8 bases at V and 6 bases at J, leaving 14 bases unmatched. The CDR3 sequence is 15 residues long. The CDR3 region has the DNA TGTGCCATCGGGGGGTTAGGGACTAGCATAAGCGAGCAGTACTTC. Encoded protein: CAIGGLGTSISEQYF.

This rearrangement joins TRBV6-2 or TRBV6-3 to TRBJ2-3; possible D gene TRBD1, 6 bases. This CDR3 is built from 12 residues. Between the trimmed V and J ends, which lost 5 bases and 6 bases, there was a span of 9 bases. The germline gives CDR1 MNHEY, CDR2 SVGEGT. CDR3 coding DNA: TGTGCCAGCAGTCTCCAGGGGGATACGCAGTATTTT. Protein sequence: CASSLQGDTQYF.

This clone was seen just once. The chain uses TRBV6-1 and TRBJ1-2; TRBD1 is a possible D gene (5 bases). This CDR3 is built from 16 residues. In germline, CDR1 is MNHNS, CDR2 SASEGT. The V end lost 1 base, the J end lost 4 bases, and 16 bases lay between the germline ends. The CDR3 nucleotides are TGTGCCAGCAGTGAAGTGGGGATAGGGGCGGGCTATGGCTACACCTTC. This codes for CASSEVGIGAGYGYTF.

The V call is TRBV6-6, the J call TRBJ1-1; D remains unclear. The V end was cut by 5 bases, the J end by 1 base, with 11 bases between. Germline CDR1 MNHNY, CDR2 SVGAGI (reference sequence). The length of the CDR3 is 14 residues. The CDR3 protein is CASSNMNTNTEAFF. The CDR3 DNA is TGTGCCAGCAGTAATATGAACACGAACACTGAAGCTTTCTTT.

The J gene is TRBJ1-2, the V gene TRBV6-1; D call uncertain. This CDR3 has 17 amino acids. Trimming removed 6 bases from V and 3 bases from J, with 23 bases in between. The germline CDR1 and CDR2 sequences are MNHNS and SASEGT. The CDR3: CASREPLQLRVYYGYTF. CDR3 nucleotides: TGTGCCAGCAGGGAACCCCTTCAATTGAGGGTCTACTATGGCTACACCTTC.

The chain links TRBV28 to TRBJ1-5; weak D call: TRBD1 (5 bases). V lost 8 bases, J lost 7 bases, and 18 bases lay in between. The V gene's germline CDR1 is MDHEN and CDR2 SYDVKM. This CDR3 contains 14 residues. The CDR3 DNA reads TGTGCCAGCTACGGCCAGGGCGGAGGACAGCCCCAGCATTTT. Translating gives CASYGQGGGQPQHF.

The DNA of the CDR3 is TGTGCCACCAGCAGAGTTGATTCCTACGAGCAGTACTTC. Translation gives CATSRVDSYEQYF. The chain employs TRBV15 and TRBJ2-7, with D unresolved. The germline V gene has CDR1 LNHNV and CDR2 YYDKDF (reference sequence). This CDR3 has 13 residues. Trimming removed 1 base at V and 1 base at J, with 5 bases between. Complete variable domain (other parts from reference TRBV15 and TRBJ2-7): DAMVIQNPRYQVTQFGKPVTLSCSQTLNHNVMYWYQQKSSQAPKLLFHYYDKDFNNEADTPDNFQSRRPNTSFCFLDIRSPGLGDTAMYLCATSRVDSYEQYFGPGTRLTVT.

This clone was found once. In nucleotides, the CDR3 is TGTGCCAGTAGTACCGGGACCCAAAATCAGCCCCAGCATTTT. Amino acids: CASSTGTQNQPQHF. V and J are TRBV19 and TRBJ1-5, with D possibly being TRBD1 (5 bases). Germline V gene data show CDR1 as LNHDA and CDR2 as SQIVND (reference sequence). The CDR3 totals 14 residues. The V end was cut by 4 bases, the J end by 4 bases, with 11 bases between.

As concerns this clone: The DNA is left out, because the CDR3 cannot be placed on it with certainty; the CDR3 is given as TCRdb lists it. V and J are TRBV21-1 and TRBJ2-2; whether TRBD1, the table's D call, matches the DNA was not checked. TRBV21-1 has pseudogene status. Inclusive of both ends, the CDR3 amounts to 18 amino acids. The CDR3 region is CASSKRGVGTGNTGELFF.

A word on this clone: This sample also contains other DNA sequences that code for the same CDR3. V is TRBV6-5 and J is TRBJ1-2; weak D call: TRBD1 (5 bases). Looked up from germline, CDR1 is MNHEY and CDR2 is SVGAGI. The CDR3 extends over 13 amino acids. Trimming took off 5 bases at V and 3 bases at J, with 10 bases between the two ends. The CDR3 nucleotides are TGTGCCAGCAGTCCCCAGGGAGACTATGGCTACACCTTC. Protein product: CASSPQGDYGYTF.

The chain employs TRBV6-5 and TRBJ2-1; 7 bases are a match to TRBD1. CDR3 length equals 14 residues. V shed 2 bases, J shed 7 bases, and the junction held 5 bases outside the gene matches. The germline V gene has CDR1 MNHEY and CDR2 SVGAGI. CDR3 sequence: CASSYDPRGNEQFF. The CDR3 DNA sequence: TGTGCCAGCAGTTACGACCCCAGGGGGAATGAGCAGTTCTTC.

In DNA, the CDR3 is TGTGCCAGCAGTGATCAGGGTCGGTGGGAGACCCAGTACTTC. Protein product: CASSDQGRWETQYF. V gene TRBV6-1 combines with J gene TRBJ2-5; possibly TRBD1 for D (5 bases). V lost 3 bases to trimming and J lost 5 bases, with 13 bases between them. Germline assignment: CDR1 MNHNS and CDR2 SASEGT. CDR3 length: 14 amino acids.

This chain links TRBV5-6 with TRBJ1-1, with D uncertain. In germline, CDR1 is SGHDT, CDR2 YYEEEE. The V end lost 4 bases, the J end lost 7 bases, and 17 bases lay between the germline ends. This CDR3 has 14 amino acids. CDR3 sequence: CASSHRERGREAFF. The CDR3, as DNA: TGTGCCAGCAGCCATCGTGAGAGAGGGCGTGAAGCTTTCTTT.

The chain couples TRBV5-1 to TRBJ2-4; tentatively, D is TRBD1 (6 bases). CDR1 and CDR2 (germline): SGHRS, YFSETQ. V lost 0 bases and J lost 1, with 14 bases in between. CDR3 length equals 17 residues. The CDR3, as DNA: TGCGCCAGCAGCTTGGGGGGAACAGGGTTGGCCAAAAACATTCAGTACTTC. It specifies CASSLGGTGLAKNIQYF.

This chain links TRBV11-3 with TRBJ1-5; 8 nucleotides match TRBD1. The V gene end was trimmed by 1 base and the J gene end by 7 bases; junction bases not matched to a gene: 12. The CDR3 has 17 amino acids. Germline CDR1 reads SGHNT; CDR2 reads YENEEA. The chain's CDR3 is CASSLALGTGLGQPQHF. For the CDR3, the DNA is TGTGCCAGCAGCTTAGCCCTCGGGACAGGTCTTGGACAGCCCCAGCATTTT.

V is TRBV14 and J is TRBJ2-1; 10 bases agree with TRBD1. The germline V gene encodes CDR1 SGHDN and CDR2 FVKESK. V shed 3 bases and J 6 bases; nucleotides not matched to a gene: 11. The CDR3 spans 17 residues. The CDR3 DNA sequence: TGTGCCAGCAGCCACCTTGGAGGGACAGGGGTTGGCAATGAGCAGTTCTTC. Its translation: CASSHLGGTGVGNEQFF.

The chain carries TRBV7-9 and TRBJ2-3; no reliable D call. CDR1 and CDR2 (germline): SEHNR, FQNEAQ (reference sequence). The germline V and J ends were trimmed by 4 bases and 1 base, with 9 bases remaining between them. CDR3 length: 14 residues. The CDR3, as DNA: TGTGCCAGCAGCTCTCCCAGACGCACAGATACGCAGTATTTT. It yields the protein CASSSPRRTDTQYF.

The V gene is TRBV4-2, the J gene TRBJ2-1; 10 bases are a match to TRBD2. CDR1 LGHNA and CDR2 YNFKEQ come from the germline V gene. The CDR3 runs 15 residues. J gave up 5 bases and V 0 bases, and 1 base lay outside the gene matches. The CDR3 sequence is CASSQELAGHNEQFF. As DNA, the CDR3 is TGTGCCAGCAGCCAAGAACTAGCGGGGCACAATGAGCAGTTCTTC.